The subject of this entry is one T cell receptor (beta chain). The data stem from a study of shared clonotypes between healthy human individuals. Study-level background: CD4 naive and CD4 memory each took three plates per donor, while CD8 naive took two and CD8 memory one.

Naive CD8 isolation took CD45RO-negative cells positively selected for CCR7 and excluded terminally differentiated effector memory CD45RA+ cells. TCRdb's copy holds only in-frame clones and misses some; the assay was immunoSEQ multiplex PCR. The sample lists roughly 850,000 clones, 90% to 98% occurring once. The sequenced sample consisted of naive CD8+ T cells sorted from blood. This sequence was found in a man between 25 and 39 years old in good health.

As DNA, the CDR3 is TGTGCCAGCAGCTGGGGACAGGGAGGCAATCAGCCCCAGCATTTT. Amino acid sequence: CASSWGQGGNQPQHF. The V gene is TRBV5-8, the J gene TRBJ1-5, with TRBD1 matching over 9 bases. This CDR3 has 15 residues. The V gene's germline CDR1 is SGHTS and CDR2 YDEGEE. The ends lost 3 bases at V and 2 bases at J; junction bases unmatched: 3. Full variable domain (rest looked up from reference TRBV5-8 and TRBJ1-5): EAGVTQSPTHLIKTRGQQATLRCSPISGHTSVYWYQQALGLGLQFLLWYDEGEERNRGNFPPRFSGRQFPNYSSELNVNALELEDSALYLCASSWGQGGNQPQHFGDGTRLSIL.